The 22 T cell receptor beta chains reported below all come from one sample, sequenced in a study of cytomegalovirus exposure and HLA in healthy donors. Vbeta (60) and Jbeta (13) primers were used in the PCR. Measured with immunoSEQ multiplex PCR; TCRdb has only the in-frame clones, and not every one. The sample yields 95,000 to 100,000 clones, roughly 74% seen once. Sequencing was performed on PBMCs. The receptors derive from a woman in her thirties or forties in good health and CMV-seronegative.

The chain joins TRBV7-9 to TRBJ2-2, with D tentatively TRBD1 (6 bases). Germline V gives CDR1 SEHNR, CDR2 FQNEAQ (reference sequence). V was cut by 8 bases and J by 9 bases, with 13 bases left in between. This CDR3 comprises 12 residues. The CDR3 bases are TGTGCCAGCGGGGGCCTTGAGAGGGAGCTGTTTTTT. Translation: CASGGLERELFF.

To note about this clone: One end of the junction varies from germline; a read error may be responsible. The chain combines TRBV7-9 with TRBJ1-4; maybe TRBD1 (5 bases). The CDR3 is 14 amino acids. Germline V gene data show CDR1 as SEHNR and CDR2 as FQNEAQ (reference sequence). The CDR3 DNA follows: TGTTCCAGCAGCCCCCCGGGGGGGGGAGAAAAACTGTTTTTT. As protein: CSSSPPGGGEKLFF.

The chain carries TRBV13 and TRBJ2-1; D gene unclear. Trimming pared 0 bases from V and 8 bases from J, leaving 11 bases between. Germline V gene data show CDR1 as PRHDT and CDR2 as FYEKMQ (reference sequence). CDR3 size: 14 residues. CDR3 nucleotide sequence: TGTGCCAGCAGCTTAGGCCTACAGATCGATGAGCAGTTCTTC. Its translation is CASSLGLQIDEQFF.

This chain joins TRBV19 and TRBJ2-7; weak D call: TRBD1 (5 bases). The CDR3 runs to 13 residues. Trimming took off 4 bases at V and 1 base at J, with 8 bases between the two ends. From germline, CDR1 is LNHDA and CDR2 SQIVND (reference sequence). The CDR3 protein is CASSRTSSYEQYF. CDR3 nucleotide sequence: TGTGCCAGTAGTAGGACATCTTCCTACGAGCAGTACTTC.

The genes are TRBV10-3 and TRBJ1-3; no firm D call. V lost 8 bases to trimming and J lost 0 bases, with 8 bases between them. The CDR3 spans 13 residues. Germline CDR1 ENHRY, CDR2 SYGVKD. The CDR3 loop reads CAIAGLSGNTIYF. The CDR3 nucleotides read TGTGCCATCGCGGGTCTCTCTGGAAACACCATATATTTT.

This clone was detected only a few times. The chain carries TRBV19 and TRBJ2-5, with a tentative D call TRBD1 (5 bases). The CDR3 extends over 12 amino acids. CDR1 and CDR2 (germline): LNHDA, SQIVND (reference sequence). V lost 2 bases, J lost 7 bases, and 8 bases lay in between. CDR3 sequence reads: CASSIPQGTQYF. Written as DNA, the CDR3 is TGTGCCAGTAGTATACCCCAGGGGACCCAGTACTTC. The complete variable domain, with remaining parts taken from reference TRBV19 and TRBJ2-5, reads DGGITQSPKYLFRKEGQNVTLSCEQNLNHDAMYWYRQDPGQGLRLIYYSQIVNDFQKGDIAEGYSVSREKKESFPLTVTSAQKNPTAFYLCASSIPQGTQYFGPGTRLLVL.

This sequence joins TRBV7-2 and TRBJ2-3, with D possibly matching TRBD2 (5 bases). Germline-derived CDR1 and CDR2 are SGHTA and FQGNSA. V was trimmed by 3 bases and J by 1 base, leaving 8 bases between them. This CDR3 comprises 14 residues. CDR3 in amino acids: CASSLDWGTDTQYF. The DNA of the CDR3 is TGTGCCAGCAGCTTGGACTGGGGCACAGATACGCAGTATTTT.

As to this clone: At one end, the junction sequence differs from germline, possibly due to a read error. The chain joins TRBV7-9 to TRBJ1-2; tentatively, D is TRBD1 (5 bases). This CDR3 has 12 amino acids. Germline CDR1 SEHNR, CDR2 FQNEAQ (reference sequence). CDR3 sequence (DNA): TGTTCCAGCAGCGATAGGGGTTTTGGCTACACCTTC. Translation: CSSSDRGFGYTF.

A few counts support this clone. At one of its ends the junction is not consistent with the germline gene, which may arise from a read error. The rearrangement joins TRBV27 to TRBJ1-6; 9 bases map to TRBD1. The V gene's germline CDR1 is MNHEY and CDR2 SMNVEV (reference sequence). The CDR3 has 15 residues. The chain's CDR3 is CASTTTGQGDSPLHF. CDR3 DNA: TGTGCCAGCACTACTACGGGACAGGGAGATTCTCCCCTCCACTTT.

V is TRBV10-3 and J is TRBJ1-2; tentatively, D is TRBD1 (5 bases). The CDR3 runs to 14 residues. CDR1 and CDR2 from the germline V gene are ENHRY and SYGVKD. V was cut by 0 bases and J by 1 base, with 6 bases left in between. CDR3 DNA: TGTGCCATCAGTGAGTCGACAGATAACTATGGCTACACCTTC. Its translation is CAISESTDNYGYTF.

This chain connects TRBV7-9 to TRBJ2-1; a weak D match, TRBD2 (5 bases). Germline V gives CDR1 SEHNR, CDR2 FQNEAQ (reference sequence). The V end lost 5 bases, the J end lost 0 bases, and 20 bases lay between the germline ends. The CDR3 contains 18 residues. CDR3 bases: TGTGCCAGCAGCCCCCCATTCGCGAGAGGGAGCTCCTACAATGAGCAGTTCTTC. This sequence encodes CASSPPFARGSSYNEQFF.

The chain links TRBV27 to TRBJ2-7; 8 nucleotides align to TRBD2. Germline CDR1 reads MNHEY; CDR2 reads SMNVEV (reference sequence). This CDR3 region has 14 residues. J was trimmed by 3 bases and V by 6 bases; bases with no gene match: 7. The CDR3 sequence: CASRATGTSYEQYF. Here the CDR3 DNA reads TGTGCCAGCAGAGCGACCGGGACTAGCTACGAGCAGTACTTC.

V and J are TRBV5-1 and TRBJ2-7; 9 bases agree with TRBD1. Unmatched junction bases numbered 7, after V lost 3 bases and J lost 3 bases. Germline values: CDR1 SGHRS, CDR2 YFSETQ. The length of the CDR3 is 15 residues. CDR3 in amino acids: CASSSTGGTLYEQYF. DNA for the CDR3: TGCGCCAGCAGCTCGACAGGGGGGACCCTCTACGAGCAGTACTTC.

The genes are TRBV19 and TRBJ2-1; 9 bases align to TRBD2. The trim removed 3 bases at V and 7 bases at J, leaving 10 bases unmatched. CDR1 is LNHDA, CDR2 SQIVND, per germline (reference sequence). The CDR3 covers 16 residues. The CDR3 nucleotides are TGTGCCAGTAGTATCCGGAGTAGCGGGAGTAGGAATGAGCAGTTCTTC. As protein: CASSIRSSGSRNEQFF.

The V and J genes are TRBV29-1 and TRBJ2-1; D possibly corresponds to TRBD2 (7 bases). The CDR3 extends over 15 amino acids. Trimming stripped 2 bases from V and 9 bases from J, with 20 bases between. Germline CDR1 SQVTM, CDR2 ANQGSEA. The CDR3 bases are TGCAGCGTTGAATGGGGCGGGGGCGGGAGAGGTGAGCAGTTCTTC. Translation: CSVEWGGGGRGEQFF.

This chain links TRBV10-3 with TRBJ1-2; 8 bases map to TRBD1. V lost 4 bases and J lost 3; bases outside the gene matches: 4. CDR3 length: 14 residues. Germline loops: CDR1 ENHRY, CDR2 SYGVKD. CDR3 DNA sequence: TGTGCCATCAGTGGGACAGGGTATGACTATGGCTACACCTTC. Protein: CAISGTGYDYGYTF.

The chain couples TRBV11-2 to TRBJ2-3; the match to TRBD1 covers 11 bases. CDR3 length: 15 residues. V gave up 4 bases and J gave up 7 bases; unmatched junction bases: 7. Germline V gene sequence: CDR1 SGHAT, CDR2 FQNNGV. Here the CDR3 DNA reads TGTGCCAGCAGCTCCGATGGACAGGGGGCGAATACGCAGTATTTT. Its translation is CASSSDGQGANTQYF.

This chain links TRBV11-2 with TRBJ2-1; TRBD2 matches at 8 bases. The CDR3 contains 15 residues. V trimming: 0 bases; J trimming: 5 bases; junction bases outside the gene matches: 3. Germline CDR1 and CDR2: SGHAT and FQNNGV. The CDR3 nucleotides read TGTGCCAGCAGCTTAGAAGCGGGGGTTCACAATGAGCAGTTCTTC. Translated, it gives CASSLEAGVHNEQFF. Complete variable domain (other parts from reference TRBV11-2 and TRBJ2-1): EAGVAQSPRYKIIEKRQSVAFWCNPISGHATLYWYQQILGQGPKLLIQFQNNGVVDDSQLPKDRFSAERLKGVDSTLKIQPAKLEDSAVYLCASSLEAGVHNEQFFGPGTRLTVL.

A word on this clone: The junction departs from the called germline gene at one end, perhaps through a read error. Other DNA sequences in this specimen translate into the identical CDR3. The chain links TRBV6-1 to TRBJ1-6, with TRBD1 matching over 9 bases. The germline gives CDR1 MNHNS, CDR2 SASEGT. The CDR3 runs 17 residues. The CDR3 reads CASSEADRGLYNSPLHF. The CDR3 DNA reads TGTGCCAGCAGTGAAGCGGACAGGGGACTTTATAATTCCCCCCTCCACTTT.

The rearrangement links TRBV27 to TRBJ2-7, with 8 bases fitting TRBD1. Germline V CDR1 and CDR2: MNHEY, SMNVEV (reference sequence). The junction had 9 bases not matched to a gene; V was cut back by 5 bases and J by 6 bases. This CDR3 comprises 14 residues. CDR3 nucleotide sequence: TGTGCCAGCAGTCTTACGACAGGGGTTAGCGAGCAGTACTTC. Translating it yields CASSLTTGVSEQYF.

The rearrangement links TRBV2 to TRBJ2-7, with 10 bases fitting TRBD1. V lost 7 bases, J lost 5 bases, and 8 bases stayed unmatched. Germline V lookup: CDR1 SNHLY, CDR2 FYNNEI. This CDR3 has 14 amino acids. Here the CDR3 DNA reads TGTGCCAGCAACAGGGACAGGGGAGGCAACGAGCAGTACTTC. Translated: CASNRDRGGNEQYF.

This clone was observed a few times. V gene TRBV14 combines with J gene TRBJ1-1, with D hard to call. Germline V gives CDR1 SGHDN, CDR2 FVKESK. This CDR3 region has 14 residues. Trimming took 4 bases from V and 1 from J, leaving 10 bases between them. As DNA, the CDR3 is TGTGCCAGCAGCCTAACCAGCGGGAACACTGAAGCTTTCTTT. Translation: CASSLTSGNTEAFF.